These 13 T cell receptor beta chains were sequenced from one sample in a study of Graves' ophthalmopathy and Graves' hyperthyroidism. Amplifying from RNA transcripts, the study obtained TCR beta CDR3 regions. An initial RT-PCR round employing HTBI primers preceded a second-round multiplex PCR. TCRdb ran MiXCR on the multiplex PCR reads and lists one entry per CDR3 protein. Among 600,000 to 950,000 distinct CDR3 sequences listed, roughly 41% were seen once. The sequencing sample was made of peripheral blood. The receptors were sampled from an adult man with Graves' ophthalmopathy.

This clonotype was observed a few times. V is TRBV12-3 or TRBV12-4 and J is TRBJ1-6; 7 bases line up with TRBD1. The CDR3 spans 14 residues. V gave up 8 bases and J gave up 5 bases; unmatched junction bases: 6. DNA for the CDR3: TGTGCCAGCTCACAGGGGAGTGATAATTCACCCCTCCACTTT. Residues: CASSQGSDNSPLHF.

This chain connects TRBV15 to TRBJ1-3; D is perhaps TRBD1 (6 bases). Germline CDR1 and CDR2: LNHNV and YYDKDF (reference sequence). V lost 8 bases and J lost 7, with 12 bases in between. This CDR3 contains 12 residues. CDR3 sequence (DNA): TGTGCCACCGGCCTGCAGGGGAACACCATATATTTT. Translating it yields CATGLQGNTIYF.

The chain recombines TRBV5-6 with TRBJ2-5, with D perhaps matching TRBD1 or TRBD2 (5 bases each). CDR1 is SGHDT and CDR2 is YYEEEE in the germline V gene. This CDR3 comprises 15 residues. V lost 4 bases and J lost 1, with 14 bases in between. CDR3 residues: CASSPVGGGQETQYF. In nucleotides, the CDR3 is TGTGCCAGCAGCCCAGTAGGTGGGGGCCAAGAGACCCAGTACTTC.

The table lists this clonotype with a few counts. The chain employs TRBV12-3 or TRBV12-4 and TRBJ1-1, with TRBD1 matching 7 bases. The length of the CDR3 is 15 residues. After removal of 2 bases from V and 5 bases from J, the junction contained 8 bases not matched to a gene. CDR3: CASSLYQGGGTEAFF. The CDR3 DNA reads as TGTGCCAGCAGTTTATATCAGGGGGGAGGGACTGAAGCTTTCTTT.

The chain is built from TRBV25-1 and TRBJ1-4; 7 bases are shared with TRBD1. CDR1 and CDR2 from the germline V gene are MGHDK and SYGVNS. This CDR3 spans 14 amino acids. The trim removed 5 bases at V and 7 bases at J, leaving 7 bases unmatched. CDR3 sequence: CASSNRDSLEKLFF. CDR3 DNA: TGTGCCAGCAGTAACCGGGACAGTCTTGAAAAACTGTTTTTT.

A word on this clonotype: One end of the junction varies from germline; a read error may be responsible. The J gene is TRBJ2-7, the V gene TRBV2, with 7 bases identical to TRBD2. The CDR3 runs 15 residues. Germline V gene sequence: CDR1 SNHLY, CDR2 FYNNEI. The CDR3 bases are TGTGCCAGCAGCGTAGAGGGCGGGAGTCCCGCCGAGCAGGACTTC. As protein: CASSVEGGSPAEQDF.

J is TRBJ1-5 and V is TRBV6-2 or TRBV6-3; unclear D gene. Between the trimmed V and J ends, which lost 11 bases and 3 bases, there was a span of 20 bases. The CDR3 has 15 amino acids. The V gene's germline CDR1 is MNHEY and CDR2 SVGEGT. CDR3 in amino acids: CAPGWTVHINQPQHF. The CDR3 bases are TGTGCCCCCGGGTGGACGGTTCACATCAATCAGCCCCAGCATTTT.

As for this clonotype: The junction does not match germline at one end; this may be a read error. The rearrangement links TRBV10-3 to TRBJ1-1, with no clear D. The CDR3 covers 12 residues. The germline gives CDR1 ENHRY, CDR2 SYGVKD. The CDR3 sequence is CASSFYDTEAFF. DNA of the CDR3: TGTGCCAGCAGTTTTTACGACACTGAAGCTTTCTTT.

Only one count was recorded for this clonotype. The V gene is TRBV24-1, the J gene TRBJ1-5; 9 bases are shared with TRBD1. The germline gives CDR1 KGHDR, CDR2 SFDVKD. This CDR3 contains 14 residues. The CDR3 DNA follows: TGTGCTACTCCGGGACAGGGACAAAGTCAGCCCCAGCATTTT. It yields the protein CATPGQGQSQPQHF.

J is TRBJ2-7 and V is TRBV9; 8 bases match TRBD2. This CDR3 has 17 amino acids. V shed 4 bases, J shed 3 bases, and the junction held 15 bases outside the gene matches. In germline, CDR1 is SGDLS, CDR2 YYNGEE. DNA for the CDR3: TGTGCCAGCAGCACAGGAGGGGCCTTAGCGGGGTACTACGAGCAGTACTTC. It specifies CASSTGGALAGYYEQYF.

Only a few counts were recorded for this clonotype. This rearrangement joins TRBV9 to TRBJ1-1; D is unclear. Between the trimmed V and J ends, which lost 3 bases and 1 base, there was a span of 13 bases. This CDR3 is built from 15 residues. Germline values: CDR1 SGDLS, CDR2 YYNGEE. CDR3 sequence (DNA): TGTGCCAGCAGCGGACCATTAGAGAGGAACACTGAAGCTTTCTTT. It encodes CASSGPLERNTEAFF.

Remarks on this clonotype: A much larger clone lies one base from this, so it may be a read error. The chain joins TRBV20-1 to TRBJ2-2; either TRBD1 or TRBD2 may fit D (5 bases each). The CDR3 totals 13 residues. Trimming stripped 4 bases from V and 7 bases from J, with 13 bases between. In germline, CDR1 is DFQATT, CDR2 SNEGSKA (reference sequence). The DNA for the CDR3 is TGCAGTGCTATTTATGGGGACGGCGGGGAGCTGTTTTTT. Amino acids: CSAIYGDGGELFF.

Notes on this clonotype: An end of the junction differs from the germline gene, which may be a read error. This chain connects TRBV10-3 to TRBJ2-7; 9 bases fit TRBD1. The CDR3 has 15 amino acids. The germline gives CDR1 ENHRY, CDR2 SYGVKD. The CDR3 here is CAISAPGTGTYDQYF. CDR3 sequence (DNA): TGTGCCATCAGTGCGCCCGGGACAGGGACCTACGATCAGTACTTC.